This TCR beta chain was observed in a study of T-cell memory formation after mild COVID-19. Overall study context: The two donors had largely donor-specific TCR clusters.

General observations from the study: The study detected some responding clones in pre-infection memory, suggesting cross-reactive memory joined.

Constant-segment-primed 5'RACE gave TCR alpha and TCR beta cDNA libraries with sample barcodes and UMIs. One entry per CDR3 protein results from TCRdb running MiXCR on the 5' RACE reads. The sample comprises 450,000 or so distinct CDR3 sequences, around 25% of which are singletons, and roughly an eighth rests with the top ten. CDR1 and CDR2 (germline): LGHNA, YSLEER. This CDR3 has 19 amino acids. V lost 0 bases and J lost 1, with 19 bases in between. To note about this clonotype: The antigen remains unidentified.

The clonotype originates from an adult woman who had mild COVID-19 (a few samples of this study predate the infection). Cell type and time point are not known. The chain employs TRBV4-3 and TRBJ1-3; no clear D gene. Sequencing was done on a sample of PBMCs or a T cell subset sorted from them (not recorded which). CDR3 residues: CASSQDPDASLRSGNTIYF. The CDR3 nucleotides are TGCGCCAGCAGCCAAGACCCGGACGCATCCCTCAGGTCTGGAAACACCATATATTTT.